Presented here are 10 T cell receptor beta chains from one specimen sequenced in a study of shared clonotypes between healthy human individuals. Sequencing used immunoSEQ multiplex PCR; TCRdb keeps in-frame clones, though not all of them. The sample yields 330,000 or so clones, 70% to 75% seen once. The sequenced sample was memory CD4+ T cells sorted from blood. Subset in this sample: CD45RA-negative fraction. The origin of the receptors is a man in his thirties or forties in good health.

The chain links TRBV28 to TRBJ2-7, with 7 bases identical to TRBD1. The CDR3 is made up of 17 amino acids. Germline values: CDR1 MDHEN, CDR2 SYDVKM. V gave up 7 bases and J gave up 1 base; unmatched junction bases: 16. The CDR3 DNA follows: TGTGCCAGCATAACATCAAGGGGGCCACGCAATTCCTACGAGCAGTACTTC. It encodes CASITSRGPRNSYEQYF.

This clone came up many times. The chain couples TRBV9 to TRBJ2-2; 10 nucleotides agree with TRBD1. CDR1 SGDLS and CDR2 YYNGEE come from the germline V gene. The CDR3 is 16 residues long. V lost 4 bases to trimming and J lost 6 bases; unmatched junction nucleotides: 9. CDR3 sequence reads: CASSPHDRGRPGELFF. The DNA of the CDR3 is TGTGCCAGCAGCCCGCACGACAGGGGGCGTCCCGGGGAGCTGTTTTTT. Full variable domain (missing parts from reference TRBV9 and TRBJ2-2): DSGVTQTPKHLITATGQRVTLRCSPRSGDLSVYWYQQSLDQGLQFLIQYYNGEERAKGNILERFSAQQFPDLHSELNLSSLELGDSALYFCASSPHDRGRPGELFFGEGSRLTVL.

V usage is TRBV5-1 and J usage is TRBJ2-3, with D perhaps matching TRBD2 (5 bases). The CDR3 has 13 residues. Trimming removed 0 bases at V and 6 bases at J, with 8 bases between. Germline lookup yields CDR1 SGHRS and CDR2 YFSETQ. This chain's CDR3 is CASSLAIADTQYF. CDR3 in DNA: TGCGCCAGCAGCTTGGCCATAGCGGATACGCAGTATTTT.

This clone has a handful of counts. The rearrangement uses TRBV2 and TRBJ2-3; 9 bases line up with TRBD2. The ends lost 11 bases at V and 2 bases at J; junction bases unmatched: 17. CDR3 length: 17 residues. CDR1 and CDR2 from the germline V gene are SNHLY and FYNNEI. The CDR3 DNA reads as TGTGCCTTAACGACCCCAATGACTAGCGGCAACACAGATACGCAGTATTTT. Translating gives CALTTPMTSGNTDTQYF.

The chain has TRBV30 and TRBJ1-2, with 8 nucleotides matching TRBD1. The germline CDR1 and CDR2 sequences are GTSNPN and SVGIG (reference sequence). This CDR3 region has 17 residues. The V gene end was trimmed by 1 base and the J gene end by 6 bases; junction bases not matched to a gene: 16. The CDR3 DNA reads TGTGCCTGGAGTGCGTCCCGGGACAGGTCGCGAAGGGATGGCTACACCTTC. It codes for CAWSASRDRSRRDGYTF.

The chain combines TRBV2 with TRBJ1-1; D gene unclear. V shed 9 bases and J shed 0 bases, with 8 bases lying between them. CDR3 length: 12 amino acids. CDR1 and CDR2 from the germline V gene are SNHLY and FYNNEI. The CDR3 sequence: CASSLMNTEAFF. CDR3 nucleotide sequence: TGTGCCAGTAGCCTCATGAACACTGAAGCTTTCTTT.

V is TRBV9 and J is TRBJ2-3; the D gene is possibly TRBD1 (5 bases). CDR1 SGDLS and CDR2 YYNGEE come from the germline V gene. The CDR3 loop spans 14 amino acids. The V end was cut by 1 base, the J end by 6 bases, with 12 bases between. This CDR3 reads CASSVTGIVDTQYF. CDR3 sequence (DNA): TGTGCCAGCAGCGTAACAGGAATTGTGGATACGCAGTATTTT.

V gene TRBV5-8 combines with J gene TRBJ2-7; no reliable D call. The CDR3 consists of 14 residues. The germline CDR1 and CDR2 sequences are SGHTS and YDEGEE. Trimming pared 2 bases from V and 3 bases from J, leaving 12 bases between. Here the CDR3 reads CASSLRTKLYEQYF. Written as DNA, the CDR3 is TGTGCCAGCAGCTTACGCACAAAGCTCTACGAGCAGTACTTC.

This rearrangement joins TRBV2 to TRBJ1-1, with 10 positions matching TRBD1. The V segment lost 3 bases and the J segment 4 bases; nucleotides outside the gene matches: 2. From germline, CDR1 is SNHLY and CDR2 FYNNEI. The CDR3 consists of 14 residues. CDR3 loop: CASSDRTGGTEAFF. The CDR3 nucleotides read TGTGCCAGCAGTGACCGGACAGGGGGCACTGAAGCTTTCTTT.

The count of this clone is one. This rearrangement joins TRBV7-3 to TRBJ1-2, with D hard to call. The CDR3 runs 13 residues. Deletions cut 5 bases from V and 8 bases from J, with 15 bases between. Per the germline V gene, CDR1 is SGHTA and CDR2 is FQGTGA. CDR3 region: CASSPTGGLGYTF. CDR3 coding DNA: TGTGCCAGCAGCCCCACGGGCGGATTAGGCTACACCTTC.